This T cell receptor (beta chain) was recorded in a study of blood T cell repertoires in COVID-19. The cohort comprised adults aged about 18 to 100 years residing in about two dozen US areas. Cohort 3 donors counted as recovered after two negative PCRs, clearance, or resolved symptoms. Under the authors' procedure: It was from reference gene primer amplification that nucleated cell counts were estimated. The assay was immunoSEQ multiplex PCR, and TCRdb's table has in-frame clones only and misses some. V and J calls plus clone size are reproduced from that table; the DNA served to infer D and trimming. Here the sample spans some 300,000 clones, around 86% being singletons. Germline CDR1 reads LNHDA; CDR2 reads SQIVND (reference sequence). CDR3 length: 15 residues. With V trimmed by 5 bases and J by 3 bases, 4 bases remained unmatched.

This TCR came from a man aged 25-45 years who had recovered from COVID-19. The rearrangement uses TRBV19 and TRBJ2-7; 13 bases agree with TRBD2. Input material: PBMCs or T cells enriched from blood (not recorded which). The CDR3 DNA reads as TGTGCCAGTAGTTCACTAGCGGGAGGGGACTACGAGCAGTACTTC. Translated: CASSSLAGGDYEQYF.